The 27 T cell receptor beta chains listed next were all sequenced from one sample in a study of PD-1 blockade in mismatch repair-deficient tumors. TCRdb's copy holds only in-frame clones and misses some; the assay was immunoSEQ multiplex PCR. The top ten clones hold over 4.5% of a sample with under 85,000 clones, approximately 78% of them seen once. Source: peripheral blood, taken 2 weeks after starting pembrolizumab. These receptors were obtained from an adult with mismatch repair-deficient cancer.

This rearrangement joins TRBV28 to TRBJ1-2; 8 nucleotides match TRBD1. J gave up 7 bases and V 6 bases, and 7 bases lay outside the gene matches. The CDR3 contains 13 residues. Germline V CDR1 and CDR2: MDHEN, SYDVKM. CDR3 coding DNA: TGTGCCAGCAGAAGGGCAGGGGGCCCTGGCTACACCTTC. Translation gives CASRRAGGPGYTF.

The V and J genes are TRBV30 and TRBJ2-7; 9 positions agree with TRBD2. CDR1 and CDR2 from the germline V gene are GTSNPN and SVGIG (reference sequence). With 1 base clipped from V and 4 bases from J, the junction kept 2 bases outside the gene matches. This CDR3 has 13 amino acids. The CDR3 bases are TGTGCCTGGAGTGGGCTAGCGGGATACGAGCAGTACTTC. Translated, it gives CAWSGLAGYEQYF.

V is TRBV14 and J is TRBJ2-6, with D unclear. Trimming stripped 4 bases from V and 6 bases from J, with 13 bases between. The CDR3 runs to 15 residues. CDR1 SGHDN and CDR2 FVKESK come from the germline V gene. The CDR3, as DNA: TGTGCCAGCAGCCCTACCCTCTTGAAGGCCAACGTCCTGACTTTC. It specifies CASSPTLLKANVLTF.

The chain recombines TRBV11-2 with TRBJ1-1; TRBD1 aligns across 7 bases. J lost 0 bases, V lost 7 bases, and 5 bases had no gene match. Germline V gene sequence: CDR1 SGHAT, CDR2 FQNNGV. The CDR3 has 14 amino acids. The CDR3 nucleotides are TGTGCCAGCACCCCCGGGACAGTGAACACTGAAGCTTTCTTT. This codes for CASTPGTVNTEAFF.

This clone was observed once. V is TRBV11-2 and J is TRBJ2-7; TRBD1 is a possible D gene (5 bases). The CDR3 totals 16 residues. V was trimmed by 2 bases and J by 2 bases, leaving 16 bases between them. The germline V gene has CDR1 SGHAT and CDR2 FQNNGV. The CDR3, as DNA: TGTGCCAGCAGCTTACTGTTGGCAGGGAATACCTACGAGCAGTACTTC. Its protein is CASSLLLAGNTYEQYF.

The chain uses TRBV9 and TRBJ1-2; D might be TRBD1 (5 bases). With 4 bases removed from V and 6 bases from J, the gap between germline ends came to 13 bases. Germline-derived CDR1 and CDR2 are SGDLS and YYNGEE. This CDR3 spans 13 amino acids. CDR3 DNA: TGTGCCAGCAGCCCCGGGACGGCGGATGGCTACACCTTC. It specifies CASSPGTADGYTF. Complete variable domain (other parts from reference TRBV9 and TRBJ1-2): DSGVTQTPKHLITATGQRVTLRCSPRSGDLSVYWYQQSLDQGLQFLIQYYNGEERAKGNILERFSAQQFPDLHSELNLSSLELGDSALYFCASSPGTADGYTFGSGTRLTVV.

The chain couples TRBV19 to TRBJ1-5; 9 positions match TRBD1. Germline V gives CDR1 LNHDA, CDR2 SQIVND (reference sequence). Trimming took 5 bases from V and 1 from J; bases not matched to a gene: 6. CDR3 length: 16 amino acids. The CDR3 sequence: CASSSMTGGSNQPQHF. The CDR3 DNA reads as TGTGCCAGTAGTTCAATGACAGGGGGGAGCAATCAGCCCCAGCATTTT.

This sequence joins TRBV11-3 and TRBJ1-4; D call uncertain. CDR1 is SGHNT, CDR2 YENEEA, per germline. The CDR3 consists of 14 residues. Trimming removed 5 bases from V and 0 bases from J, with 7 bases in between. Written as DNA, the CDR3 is TGTGCCAGCAGCACCGAGGCAACTAATGAAAAACTGTTTTTT. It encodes CASSTEATNEKLFF.

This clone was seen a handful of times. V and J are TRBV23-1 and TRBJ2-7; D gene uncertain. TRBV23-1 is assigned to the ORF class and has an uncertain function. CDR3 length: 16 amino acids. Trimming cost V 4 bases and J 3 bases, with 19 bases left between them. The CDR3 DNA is TGCGCCAGCAGTCTGCGGCCCCAGCTGGATAACTACGAGCAGTACTTC. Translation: CASSLRPQLDNYEQYF.

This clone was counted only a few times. The CDR3 is CASSLRSNTEAFF. As DNA, the CDR3 is TGCGCCAGCAGCTTGAGGTCGAACACTGAAGCTTTCTTT. V is TRBV5-1 and J is TRBJ1-1; D is unresolved. CDR1 SGHRS and CDR2 YFSETQ come from the germline V gene. V lost 1 base and J lost 1, with 5 bases in between. This CDR3 has 13 amino acids.

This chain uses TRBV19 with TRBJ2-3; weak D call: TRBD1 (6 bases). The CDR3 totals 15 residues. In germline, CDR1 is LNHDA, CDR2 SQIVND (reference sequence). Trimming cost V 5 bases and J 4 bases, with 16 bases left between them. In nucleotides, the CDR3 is TGTGCCAGTAGTCCGACAGGACCTCAGGCAGATACGCAGTATTTT. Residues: CASSPTGPQADTQYF.

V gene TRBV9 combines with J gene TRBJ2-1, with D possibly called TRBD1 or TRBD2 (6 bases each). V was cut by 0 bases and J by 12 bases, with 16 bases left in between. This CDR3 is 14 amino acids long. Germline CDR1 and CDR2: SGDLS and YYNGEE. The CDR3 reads CASSVEMGGARQFF. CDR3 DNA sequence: TGTGCCAGCAGCGTAGAAATGGGGGGCGCCCGGCAGTTCTTC.

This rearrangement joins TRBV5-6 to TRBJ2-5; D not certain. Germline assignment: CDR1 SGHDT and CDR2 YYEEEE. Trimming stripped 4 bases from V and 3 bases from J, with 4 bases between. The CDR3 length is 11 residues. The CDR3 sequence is CASSGEETQYF. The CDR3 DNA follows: TGTGCCAGCAGCGGGGAAGAGACCCAGTACTTC.

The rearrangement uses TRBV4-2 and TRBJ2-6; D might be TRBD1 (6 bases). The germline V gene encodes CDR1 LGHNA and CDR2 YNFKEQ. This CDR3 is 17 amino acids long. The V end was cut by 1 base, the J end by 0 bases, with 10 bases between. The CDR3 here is CASSQGRGSSGANVLTF. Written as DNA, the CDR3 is TGTGCCAGCAGCCAAGGCAGGGGCAGCTCTGGGGCCAACGTCCTGACTTTC.

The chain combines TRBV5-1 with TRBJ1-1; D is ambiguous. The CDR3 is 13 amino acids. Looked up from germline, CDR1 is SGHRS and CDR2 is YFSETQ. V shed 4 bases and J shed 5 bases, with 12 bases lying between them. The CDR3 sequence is CASSRWFGTEAFF. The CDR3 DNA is TGCGCCAGCAGCAGGTGGTTTGGGACTGAAGCTTTCTTT. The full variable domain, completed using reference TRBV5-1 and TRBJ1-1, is KAGVTQTPRYLIKTRGQQVTLSCSPISGHRSVSWYQQTPGQGLQFLFEYFSETQRNKGNFPGRFSGRQFSNSRSEMNVSTLELGDSALYLCASSRWFGTEAFFGQGTRLTVV.

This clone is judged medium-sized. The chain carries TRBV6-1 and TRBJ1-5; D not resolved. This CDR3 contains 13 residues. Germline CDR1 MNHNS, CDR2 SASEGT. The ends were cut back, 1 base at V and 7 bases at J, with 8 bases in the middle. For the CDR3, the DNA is TGTGCCAGCAGTGAAGGGGTTGGGCAGCCCCAGCATTTT. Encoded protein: CASSEGVGQPQHF.

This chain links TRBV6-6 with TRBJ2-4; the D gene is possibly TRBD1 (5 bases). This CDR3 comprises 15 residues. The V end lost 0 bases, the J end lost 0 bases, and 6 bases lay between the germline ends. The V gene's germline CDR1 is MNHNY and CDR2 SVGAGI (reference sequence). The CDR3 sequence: CASSYSGVAKNIQYF. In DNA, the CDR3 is TGTGCCAGCAGTTACTCAGGGGTAGCCAAAAACATTCAGTACTTC.

Here the CDR3 reads CASSIRGRVGTDTQYF. The CDR3 DNA sequence: TGTGCCAGTAGTATACGGGGGCGTGTTGGCACAGATACGCAGTATTTT. The genes are TRBV19 and TRBJ2-3; tentatively, D is TRBD1 or TRBD2 (6 bases each). The germline CDR1 and CDR2 sequences are LNHDA and SQIVND (reference sequence). With 2 bases removed from V and 1 base from J, the gap between germline ends came to 13 bases. The CDR3 is 16 amino acids. The entire variable domain, with the rest obtained from reference TRBV19 and TRBJ2-3, is as follows: DGGITQSPKYLFRKEGQNVTLSCEQNLNHDAMYWYRQDPGQGLRLIYYSQIVNDFQKGDIAEGYSVSREKKESFPLTVTSAQKNPTAFYLCASSIRGRVGTDTQYFGPGTRLTVL.

CDR3: CASSLETGLLSYEQYF. CDR3 nucleotide sequence: TGTGCCAGCAGCTTGGAGACAGGGCTCCTTTCCTACGAGCAGTACTTC. The rearrangement links TRBV11-3 to TRBJ2-7; TRBD1 matches 7 bases. The CDR3 extends over 16 amino acids. Germline V gene sequence: CDR1 SGHNT, CDR2 YENEEA. The junction had 9 bases not matched to a gene; V was cut back by 3 bases and J by 1 base.

CDR3: CASSKMGQIDTQYF. The CDR3 coding sequence is TGTGCCAGTAGTAAAATGGGGCAGATAGATACGCAGTATTTT. The J gene is TRBJ2-3, the V gene TRBV19, with D possibly being TRBD1 (5 bases). Germline CDR1 and CDR2: LNHDA and SQIVND (reference sequence). V gave up 4 bases and J gave up 5 bases, with 13 bases separating them. The CDR3 extends over 14 amino acids. Together with reference TRBV19 and TRBJ2-3, the CDR3 gives the full variable domain: DGGITQSPKYLFRKEGQNVTLSCEQNLNHDAMYWYRQDPGQGLRLIYYSQIVNDFQKGDIAEGYSVSREKKESFPLTVTSAQKNPTAFYLCASSKMGQIDTQYFGPGTRLTVL.

The CDR3 loop reads CASSKDGSSYNEQFF. The CDR3 DNA reads as TGTGCCAGCAGCAAGGACGGGAGCTCCTACAATGAGCAGTTCTTC. The chain recombines TRBV7-3 with TRBJ2-1, with a possible D match to TRBD2 (6 bases). CDR1 and CDR2 from the germline V gene are SGHTA and FQGTGA. The ends were cut back, 5 bases at V and 0 bases at J, with 11 bases in the middle. The CDR3 is made up of 15 amino acids.

Written as DNA, the CDR3 is TGTGCCAGCAGCGTAGAGGTGGGGACCTACGAGCAGTACTTC. Translated, it gives CASSVEVGTYEQYF. The J gene is TRBJ2-7, the V gene TRBV9; D gene unclear. Trimming cost V 0 bases and J 2 bases, with 9 bases left between them. Germline CDR1 is SGDLS and CDR2 is YYNGEE. The CDR3 loop spans 14 amino acids.

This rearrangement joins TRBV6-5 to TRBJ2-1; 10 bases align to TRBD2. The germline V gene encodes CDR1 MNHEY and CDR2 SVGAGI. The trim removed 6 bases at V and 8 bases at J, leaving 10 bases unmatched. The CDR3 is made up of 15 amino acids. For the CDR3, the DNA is TGTGCCAGCAGCCCGAGCGGGAGGGGGTCCCATGAGCAGTTCTTC. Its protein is CASSPSGRGSHEQFF.

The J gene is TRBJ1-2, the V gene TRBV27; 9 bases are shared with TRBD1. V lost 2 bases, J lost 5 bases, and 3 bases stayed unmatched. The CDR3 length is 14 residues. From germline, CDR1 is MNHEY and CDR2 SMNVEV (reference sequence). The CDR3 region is CASSLDRGKYGYTF. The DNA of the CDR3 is TGTGCCAGCAGTTTAGACAGGGGGAAGTATGGCTACACCTTC.

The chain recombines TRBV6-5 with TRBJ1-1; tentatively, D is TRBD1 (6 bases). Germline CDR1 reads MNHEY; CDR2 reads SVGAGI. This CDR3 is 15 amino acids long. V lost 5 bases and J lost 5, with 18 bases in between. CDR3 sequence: CASSPRTAGGTEAFF. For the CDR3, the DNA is TGTGCCAGCAGTCCCCGGACAGCCGGGGGGACTGAAGCTTTCTTT.

CDR3 region: CASSPNYQADTQYF. DNA of the CDR3: TGTGCCAGCTCACCGAACTACCAAGCAGATACGCAGTATTTT. The rearrangement links TRBV18 to TRBJ2-3; D unresolved. The ends were cut back, 3 bases at V and 4 bases at J, with 11 bases in the middle. This CDR3 region has 14 residues. Germline-derived CDR1 and CDR2 are KGHSH and LQKENI.

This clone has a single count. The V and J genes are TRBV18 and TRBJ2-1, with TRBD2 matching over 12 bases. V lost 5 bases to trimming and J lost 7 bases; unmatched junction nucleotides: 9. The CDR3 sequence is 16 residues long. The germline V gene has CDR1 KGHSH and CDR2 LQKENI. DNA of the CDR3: TGTGCCAGCTCAATAAGGACTAGCGGGATCGATAATGAGCAGTTCTTC. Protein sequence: CASSIRTSGIDNEQFF.